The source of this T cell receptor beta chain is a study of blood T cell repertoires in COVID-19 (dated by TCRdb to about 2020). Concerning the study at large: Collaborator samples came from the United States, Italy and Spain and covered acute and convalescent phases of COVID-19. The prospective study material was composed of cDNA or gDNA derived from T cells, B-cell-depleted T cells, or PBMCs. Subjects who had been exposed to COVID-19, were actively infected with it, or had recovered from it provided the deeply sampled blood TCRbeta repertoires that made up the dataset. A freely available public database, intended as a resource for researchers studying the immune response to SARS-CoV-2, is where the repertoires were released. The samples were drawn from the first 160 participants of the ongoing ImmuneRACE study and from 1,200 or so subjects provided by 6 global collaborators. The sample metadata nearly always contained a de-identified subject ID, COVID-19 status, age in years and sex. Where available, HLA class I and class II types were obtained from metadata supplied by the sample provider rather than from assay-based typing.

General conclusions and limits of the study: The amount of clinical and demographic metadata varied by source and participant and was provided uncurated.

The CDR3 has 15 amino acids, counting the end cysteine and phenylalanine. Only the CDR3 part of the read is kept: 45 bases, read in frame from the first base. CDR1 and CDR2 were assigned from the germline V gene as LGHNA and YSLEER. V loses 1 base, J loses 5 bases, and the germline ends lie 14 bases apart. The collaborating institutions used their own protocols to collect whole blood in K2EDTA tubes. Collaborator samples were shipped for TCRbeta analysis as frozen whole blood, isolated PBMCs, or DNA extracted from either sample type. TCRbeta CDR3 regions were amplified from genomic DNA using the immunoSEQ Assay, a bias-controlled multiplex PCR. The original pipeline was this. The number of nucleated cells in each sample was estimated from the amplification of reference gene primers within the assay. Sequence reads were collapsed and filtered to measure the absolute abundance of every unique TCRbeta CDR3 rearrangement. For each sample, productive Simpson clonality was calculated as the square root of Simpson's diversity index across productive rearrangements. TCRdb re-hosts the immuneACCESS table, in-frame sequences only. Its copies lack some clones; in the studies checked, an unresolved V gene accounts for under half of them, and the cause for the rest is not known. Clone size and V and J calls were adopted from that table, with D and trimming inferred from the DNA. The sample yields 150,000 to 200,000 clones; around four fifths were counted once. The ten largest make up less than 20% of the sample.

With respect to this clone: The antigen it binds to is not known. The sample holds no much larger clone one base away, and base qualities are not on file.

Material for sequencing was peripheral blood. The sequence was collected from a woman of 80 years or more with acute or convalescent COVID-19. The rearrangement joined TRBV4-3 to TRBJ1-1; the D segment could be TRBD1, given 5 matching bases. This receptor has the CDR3 CASSQVWGGETEAFF. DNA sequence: TGCGCCAGCAGCCAAGTTTGGGGGGGAGAGACTGAAGCTTTCTTT.